The rows below give T cell receptor beta chains drawn from one sample of a study of Graves' ophthalmopathy and Graves' hyperthyroidism. MiXCR, run by TCRdb on the multiplex PCR reads, gives a single entry per CDR3 protein. Counted here are around 340,000 distinct CDR3 sequences, roughly 15% occurring once; the ten biggest clones make up more than 9%. The source material was peripheral blood. The receptors were sampled from an adult man with Graves' ophthalmopathy. Each CDR3 is given with its conserved first and last residue. Fields, in order: CDR3 length, clone size, D gene, V gene, J gene, CDR3 protein, CDR3 DNA. D genes are given only for firm matches. Only some rows state a clone size, as once, few, many or a class for expanded clones.

>14|-|-|TRBV12-3/TRBV12-4|TRBJ1-6
CASSLKQLNSPLHF
TGTGCCAGCAGTTTGAAACAGTTAAATTCACCCCTCCACTTT
>19|-|TRBD2|TRBV4-1|TRBJ2-4
CASSPSMRTSGSFKNIQYF
TGCGCCAGCAGCCCTTCTATGAGGACTAGCGGGAGTTTTAAAAACATTCAGTACTTC
>14|-|-|TRBV9|TRBJ2-5
CASSPTDWAQTQYF
TGTGCCAGCAGCCCTACCGACTGGGCACAGACCCAGTACTTC
>14|-|-|TRBV2|TRBJ2-1
CASSESDGNNEQFF
TGTGCCAGCAGTGAAAGTGATGGGAACAATGAGCAGTTCTTC
>17|many|-|TRBV6-2/TRBV6-3|TRBJ1-3
CASSYYRDANSGNTIYF
TGTGCCAGCAGTTACTACCGGGACGCAAACTCTGGAAACACCATATATTTT
>15|-|-|TRBV30|TRBJ1-2
CAWSYMDSPNYGYTF
TGTGCCTGGAGTTACATGGACAGTCCTAACTATGGCTACACCTTC
>15|many|TRBD1|TRBV27|TRBJ1-2
CASSFLGQGAFGYTF
TGTGCCAGCAGCTTCCTTGGACAGGGGGCATTCGGCTACACCTTC
>15|-|TRBD1|TRBV9|TRBJ2-2
CVSSVTGGDTGEPFF
TGTGTCAGCAGCGTTACAGGGGGCGACACCGGGGAGCCGTTTTTT
>14|-|-|TRBV12-3/TRBV12-4|TRBJ1-6
CASRLLGQNSPLHF
TGTGCCAGCAGGCTCCTCGGACAGAATTCACCCCTCCACTTT
>16|many|TRBD1|TRBV7-2|TRBJ2-2
CASSSTGTGGTGELFF
TGTGCCAGCAGCTCTACCGGGACAGGGGGCACCGGGGAGCTGTTTTTT
>15|many|TRBD2|TRBV7-9|TRBJ2-5
CASSQVAGGQETQYF
TGTGCCAGCAGCCAAGTAGCGGGGGGCCAAGAGACCCAGTACTTC
>16|many|-|TRBV9|TRBJ2-3
CASSVEERGSSDTQYF
TGTGCCAGCAGCGTAGAGGAAAGGGGGTCGTCAGATACGCAGTATTTT
>15|many|TRBD2|TRBV20-1|TRBJ2-7
CSASGAAGGTYEQYF
TGCAGTGCTAGTGGGGCGGCGGGAGGTACCTACGAGCAGTACTTC
>15|many|-|TRBV7-2|TRBJ2-7
CASSLERGGSYEQYF
TGTGCCAGCAGCTTAGAGCGTGGGGGCTCCTACGAGCAGTACTTC
>19|many|TRBD1|TRBV4-1|TRBJ2-2
CASSQGSGATGGETGELFF
TGCGCCAGCAGCCAAGGGTCGGGGGCAACAGGGGGCGAGACCGGGGAGCTGTTTTTT
>15|-|-|TRBV12-3/TRBV12-4|TRBJ1-5
CASSLGLGVNQPQLF
TGTGCCAGCAGTTTGGGACTGGGGGTCAATCAGCCCCAGCTTTTT
>14|many|-|TRBV11-1|TRBJ1-1
CASSFFSVSTEAFF
TGTGCCAGCAGCTTTTTTTCGGTAAGCACTGAAGCTTTCTTT
>12|many|TRBD1|TRBV29-1|TRBJ2-7
CSVTGVTYEQYF
TGCAGCGTCACAGGGGTGACCTACGAGCAGTACTTC
>15|many|TRBD1|TRBV6-9|TRBJ1-5
CASSTTGTPNQPQHF
TGTGCCAGCAGCACGACAGGGACCCCCAATCAGCCCCAGCATTTT
>13|-|-|TRBV6-2/TRBV6-3|TRBJ2-7
CASKSSGSYEQYF
TGTGCCAGCAAGTCGAGTGGCTCCTACGAGCAGTACTTC
>13|many|-|TRBV4-1|TRBJ2-7
CASSQVGGSEQYF
TGCGCCAGCAGCCAAGTTGGGGGATCCGAGCAGTACTTC
>12|many|-|TRBV11-2|TRBJ1-5
CASSSLGAPQHF
TGTGCCAGCAGCTCCCTAGGGGCGCCCCAGCATTTT
>13|-|TRBD1|TRBV12-3/TRBV12-4|TRBJ1-2
CASTLRTGFGYNF
TGTGCCAGCACCCTTCGGACAGGGTTTGGCTACAACTTC
>14|many|-|TRBV2|TRBJ2-5
CASTRMGRGETQYF
TGTGCCAGCACCCGAATGGGCCGCGGGGAGACCCAGTACTTC
>16|-|TRBD1|TRBV28|TRBJ1-1
CASTPRRGQFGTEAFF
TGTGCCAGCACCCCCCGTCGGGGACAGTTTGGCACTGAAGCTTTCTTT
>14|many|-|TRBV20-1|TRBJ2-2
CSAGKGGNTGELFF
TGCAGTGCGGGAAAAGGGGGGAACACCGGGGAGCTGTTTTTT
>13|-|-|TRBV6-5|TRBJ2-5
CASTFSGQETQYF
TGTGCCAGCACGTTCAGCGGCCAAGAGACCCAGTACTTC
>13|once|-|TRBV7-2|TRBJ2-5
CASSSGPGETQYF
TGTGCCAGCAGCTCGGGCCCTGGGGAGACCCAGTACTTC
>13|few|-|TRBV6-1|TRBJ1-1
CASKAIRRTEAYF
TGTGCCAGCAAAGCGATCCGGCGCACTGAAGCTTACTTT
>13|many|TRBD1|TRBV19|TRBJ1-5
CASIGTGGQPQHF
TGTGCCAGTATTGGGACAGGGGGTCAGCCCCAGCATTTT
>14|many|-|TRBV12-3/TRBV12-4|TRBJ2-7
CASRREPETGEQYF
TGTGCCAGCAGACGGGAACCCGAAACGGGAGAGCAGTACTTC
>14|many|-|TRBV7-2|TRBJ1-2
CASSLDFRAYGYTF
TGTGCCAGCAGCTTAGACTTTCGGGCCTATGGCTACACCTTC
>15|-|-|TRBV18|TRBJ1-6
CASSTNLGALSPLHF
TGTGCCAGCTCCACCAATTTGGGGGCACTCTCACCCCTCCACTTT
>12|many|-|TRBV6-1|TRBJ2-5
CASRGSQETQYF
TGTGCCAGCAGGGGGAGTCAAGAGACCCAGTACTTC
>16|many|-|TRBV12-3/TRBV12-4|TRBJ2-7
CASSPRQSSLSYEQYF
TGTGCCAGCAGCCCCAGACAGAGTAGTTTATCCTACGAGCAGTACTTC
>15|many|-|TRBV9|TRBJ2-5
CASSVNGNWGETQYF
TGTGCCAGCAGCGTCAACGGGAATTGGGGAGAGACCCAGTACTTC
>11|many|-|TRBV10-2|TRBJ2-7
CGSGVSYEQYF
TGCGGGTCAGGGGTCTCCTACGAGCAGTACTTC
>16|many|TRBD1|TRBV7-2|TRBJ2-2
CASSPGQGRGTGELFF
TGTGCCAGCAGCCCTGGACAGGGTAGGGGCACCGGGGAGCTGTTTTTT
>13|many|TRBD1|TRBV20-1|TRBJ2-7
CSAPGQGPYEQYF
TGCAGTGCTCCGGGACAGGGTCCCTACGAGCAGTACTTC
>17|many|TRBD1|TRBV20-1|TRBJ1-1
CSAIPSDRGGGSTEAFF
TGCAGTGCCATACCCAGCGACAGGGGAGGGGGGAGCACTGAAGCTTTCTTT
>15|many|-|TRBV27|TRBJ2-7
CATMDWEKGLDEQYF
TGTGCCACCATGGATTGGGAGAAGGGCCTCGACGAGCAGTACTTC
>20|-|TRBD1|TRBV15|TRBJ1-1
CATSRDSLQTGGALNTEAFF
TGTGCCACCAGCAGAGACAGCCTTCAGACAGGGGGCGCGTTGAACACTGAAGCTTTCTTT
>14|many|TRBD1|TRBV7-8|TRBJ1-1
CASSMGQLNTEAFF
TGTGCCAGCAGCATGGGACAGTTGAACACTGAAGCTTTCTTT
>13|-|-|TRBV29-1|TRBJ1-2
CSVERERYYGYTF
TGCAGCGTTGAAAGGGAACGATACTATGGCTACACCTTC
>13|many|-|TRBV6-5|TRBJ2-7
CASSIGPELEQYF
TGTGCCAGCAGTATAGGACCGGAACTCGAGCAGTACTTC
>15|many|-|TRBV18|TRBJ1-1
CASSPYTPGGTEAFF
TGTGCCAGCTCACCTTATACCCCTGGGGGCACTGAAGCTTTCTTT
>15|many|TRBD2|TRBV27|TRBJ2-7
CASSPLVAGGYEQYF
TGTGCCAGCAGTCCCCTTGTAGCGGGGGGCTACGAGCAGTACTTC
>10|-|-|TRBV30|TRBJ1-1
CAWSNTEAFF
TGTGCCTGGAGTAACACTGAAGCTTTCTTT
>14|-|-|TRBV12-3/TRBV12-4|TRBJ1-2
CASTDNHSDYGYNF
TGTGCCAGCACCGACAACCACTCTGACTATGGCTACAACTTC
>14|many|TRBD2|TRBV7-2|TRBJ2-7
CASSLQAGGDEQYF
TGTGCCAGCAGCTTACAAGCGGGAGGGGACGAGCAGTACTTC